Shown below are 32 T cell receptor beta chains from a single sample sequenced in a study of T-cell reconstitution after alpha-beta-depleted transplantation in children. Unique molecular identifiers were used in preparing the TCRbeta library. TCRdb analysed the PCR reads with MiXCR anew, one entry per CDR3 protein. This sample has more than 400,000 distinct CDR3 sequences, with about an eighth found just once. Sequenced here: PBMCs, mostly from graft donor cells, sampled 180 days after TCRalphabeta/CD19-depleted stem cell transplant. The origin of the receptors is a female patient under 10 years old who had a stem cell transplant for aplastic anemia, so the T cells may come from the graft donor.

In this sample, this clonotype turned up a few times. The rearrangement joins TRBV20-1 to TRBJ1-4; unclear D gene. CDR1 is DFQATT and CDR2 is SNEGSKA in the germline V gene (reference sequence). This CDR3 is built from 13 residues. Trimming cost V 6 bases and J 0 bases, with 8 bases left between them. CDR3 sequence: CSAQRTTNEKLFF. The CDR3 DNA sequence: TGCAGTGCGCAGAGAACAACTAATGAAAAACTGTTTTTT.

This clonotype was seen only a few times. The genes are TRBV29-1 and TRBJ1-1; D call uncertain. The V end lost 1 base, the J end lost 0 bases, and 9 bases lay between the germline ends. CDR1 and CDR2 from the germline V gene are SQVTM and ANQGSEA. The CDR3 consists of 14 residues. The CDR3 is CSVEVLTMNTEAFF. The CDR3 region has the DNA TGCAGCGTTGAAGTTCTGACGATGAACACTGAAGCTTTCTTT.

This clonotype was observed many times. The genes are TRBV12-3 or TRBV12-4 and TRBJ2-7; D gene unclear. The V end was cut by 8 bases, the J end by 5 bases, with 10 bases between. The CDR3 loop spans 11 amino acids. This chain's CDR3 is CASGAPHEQYF. CDR3 nucleotides: TGTGCCAGCGGAGCCCCCCACGAGCAGTACTTC.

The V call is TRBV14, the J call TRBJ2-4; 9 bases match TRBD1. This CDR3 is 16 amino acids long. Germline CDR1 and CDR2: SGHDN and FVKESK. V gave up 2 bases and J gave up 6 bases; unmatched junction bases: 8. CDR3: CASSQLRQGGSNIQYF. The CDR3 DNA is TGTGCCAGCAGCCAACTAAGACAGGGGGGGTCAAACATTCAGTACTTC.

J is TRBJ1-2 and V is TRBV5-8; no clear D. Germline V gene data show CDR1 as SGHTS and CDR2 as YDEGEE. The CDR3 sequence is 10 residues long. V lost 2 bases and J lost 8, with 4 bases in between. The CDR3 reads CASSFGGYTF. Written as DNA, the CDR3 is TGTGCCAGCAGCTTCGGGGGCTACACCTTC.

The chain combines TRBV29-1 with TRBJ2-7; possibly TRBD1 for D (6 bases). Germline V gene data show CDR1 as SQVTM and CDR2 as ANQGSEA. CDR3 size: 13 residues. Deletions cut 7 bases from V and 3 bases from J, with 16 bases between. Written as DNA, the CDR3 is TGCAGCGCCAGCCTGGACAGCCTCTACGAGCAGTACTTC. This encodes CSASLDSLYEQYF.

This clonotype was observed many times. This sequence joins TRBV5-8 and TRBJ2-2, with a tentative D call TRBD2 (6 bases). In germline, CDR1 is SGHTS, CDR2 YDEGEE. The CDR3 loop spans 13 amino acids. Trimming cost V 4 bases and J 4 bases, with 8 bases left between them. In DNA form, the CDR3 reads TGTGCCAGCAGCCGGCGGGGCACCGGGGAGCTGTTTTTT. This sequence encodes CASSRRGTGELFF. The entire variable domain, with the rest obtained from reference TRBV5-8 and TRBJ2-2, is as follows: EAGVTQSPTHLIKTRGQQATLRCSPISGHTSVYWYQQALGLGLQFLLWYDEGEERNRGNFPPRFSGRQFPNYSSELNVNALELEDSALYLCASSRRGTGELFFGEGSRLTVL.

Worth noting for this clonotype: This sequence may be a read error, since a much larger clone differs from it by one base. V and J are TRBV6-6 and TRBJ2-7; TRBD2 might be the D (5 bases). CDR3 size: 11 residues. Trimming cost V 5 bases and J 5 bases, with 7 bases left between them. The germline V gene has CDR1 MNHNY and CDR2 SVGAGI (reference sequence). Here the CDR3 DNA reads TGTGCCAGCAGTATGAGGGACGAGCAGTACTTC. Its translation is CASSMRDEQYF.

V gene TRBV7-3 combines with J gene TRBJ2-5, with TRBD1 identical over 9 bases. Germline V gives CDR1 SGHTA, CDR2 FQGTGA. CDR3 length equals 14 residues. J lost 9 bases, V lost 6 bases, and 11 bases had no gene match. The CDR3 region is CASRTGGGKAAQYF. The CDR3 nucleotides are TGTGCCAGCAGGACAGGGGGAGGAAAGGCGGCCCAGTACTTC.

The rearrangement uses TRBV7-8 and TRBJ2-7; tentatively, D is TRBD1 (5 bases). Germline-derived CDR1 and CDR2 are SGHVS and FQNEAQ. V lost 1 base and J 5 bases, leaving 12 bases between the germline ends. The CDR3 consists of 14 residues. In DNA, the CDR3 is TGTGCCAGCAGCTTAGGTCGGGCGACAGACGAGCAGTACGTC. Its translation is CASSLGRATDEQYV.

This chain connects TRBV7-2 to TRBJ2-7; TRBD2 aligns across 10 bases. CDR1 is SGHTA, CDR2 FQGNSA, per germline. The CDR3 has 17 residues. V shed 6 bases, J shed 1 base, and the junction held 12 bases outside the gene matches. The CDR3 DNA is TGTGCCAGCAGGGCCCCTAGCGGGAGTGAGTCGTCCTACGAGCAGTACTTC. Translated: CASRAPSGSESSYEQYF.

Only a few counts were recorded for this clonotype. An end of the junction differs from the germline gene, which may be a read error. V usage is TRBV24-1 and J usage is TRBJ2-1; the match to TRBD2 covers 13 bases. Germline V gene data show CDR1 as KGHDR and CDR2 as SFDVKD. The CDR3 extends over 16 amino acids. CDR3 nucleotides: TGTGCCACCAGTGCTGGACCGGGACTAGCGGGACTCTACATGGTCTTC. This sequence encodes CATSAGPGLAGLYMVF.

This clonotype has a handful of counts. The V gene is TRBV20-1, the J gene TRBJ2-3; maybe TRBD2 (7 bases). The CDR3 runs to 16 residues. Trimming cost V 2 bases and J 4 bases, with 19 bases left between them. CDR1 is DFQATT, CDR2 SNEGSKA, per germline (reference sequence). The CDR3 region has the DNA TGCAGTGCTAGATCAAGGGGGAGGGCCGGGCCAGATACGCAGTATTTT. Its protein is CSARSRGRAGPDTQYF.

The gene calls are TRBV10-3 and TRBJ2-7; 9 nucleotides match TRBD1. The CDR3 length is 15 residues. CDR1 and CDR2 (germline): ENHRY, SYGVKD. V dropped 4 bases and J dropped 3; count of bases not matched to a gene: 7. CDR3 protein: CAISGSSTGGYEQYV. The CDR3 DNA reads as TGTGCCATCAGTGGTTCTTCGACAGGGGGCTACGAGCAGTACGTC.

The chain links TRBV27 to TRBJ2-7; no clear D gene. Per germline, CDR1 MNHEY and CDR2 SMNVEV (reference sequence). V lost 5 bases to trimming and J lost 0 bases, with 14 bases between them. The CDR3 length is 15 residues. CDR3 DNA sequence: TGTGCCAGCAGTCGTCGCGTGGCGAGCTCCTACGAGCAGTACTTC. Amino acid sequence: CASSRRVASSYEQYF.

This clonotype occurred a few times. The chain is built from TRBV14 and TRBJ1-5, with D uncertain. The ends were cut back, 0 bases at V and 7 bases at J, with 7 bases in the middle. The CDR3 has 13 residues. Germline values: CDR1 SGHDN, CDR2 FVKESK. For the CDR3, the DNA is TGTGCCAGCAGCCAAGACTTGCAGCAGCCCCAGCATTTT. Residues: CASSQDLQQPQHF.

This rearrangement joins TRBV5-6 to TRBJ2-5, with TRBD2 matching 9 bases. This CDR3 is 19 amino acids long. Germline loops: CDR1 SGHDT, CDR2 YYEEEE. V shed 4 bases, J shed 2 bases, and the junction held 18 bases outside the gene matches. The CDR3 DNA reads TGTGCCAGCAGCCCCGGGCTCGGCTTTCTAGCGGGATTTCAAGAGACCCAGTACTTC. Its translation: CASSPGLGFLAGFQETQYF.

The chain uses TRBV6-6 and TRBJ1-2, with 7 nucleotides matching TRBD1. V shed 7 bases and J 8 bases; nucleotides not matched to a gene: 7. Germline assignment: CDR1 MNHNY and CDR2 SVGAGI (reference sequence). This CDR3 has 12 amino acids. The CDR3 loop is CASNTGVRGYTF. The CDR3, as DNA: TGTGCCAGCAACACAGGGGTCCGCGGCTACACCTTC.

This clonotype occurred many times. This rearrangement joins TRBV5-1 to TRBJ2-5; D is possibly TRBD1 or TRBD2 (5 bases each). CDR3 length: 16 residues. CDR1 SGHRS and CDR2 YFSETQ come from the germline V gene. Trimming removed 0 bases from V and 4 bases from J, with 16 bases in between. This CDR3 reads CASSLGDGIGGETQYF. In DNA form, the CDR3 reads TGCGCCAGCAGCTTGGGGGACGGAATAGGCGGAGAGACCCAGTACTTC.

This clonotype was observed a few times. The CDR3 region is CATSRGRQGPAANEKLFF. The CDR3 DNA follows: TGTGCCACCAGCAGAGGACGACAGGGCCCGGCGGCTAATGAAAAACTGTTTTTT. The chain employs TRBV15 and TRBJ1-4; TRBD1 matches 7 bases. Germline CDR1 is LNHNV and CDR2 is YYDKDF (reference sequence). The CDR3 has 18 amino acids. The junction had 11 bases not matched to a gene; V was cut back by 1 base and J by 3 bases.

J is TRBJ1-3 and V is TRBV6-1; D may be TRBD1 (6 bases). CDR3 length equals 15 residues. Germline lookup yields CDR1 MNHNS and CDR2 SASEGT. Deletions cut 6 bases from V and 3 bases from J, with 15 bases between. The DNA for the CDR3 is TGTGCCAGCAGACCACAGGGAGGAAATGGAAACACCATATATTTT. This sequence encodes CASRPQGGNGNTIYF.

About this clonotype: One end of the junction fails to match germline, which may point to a read error. The CDR3 region is CDSSYVPLAFADTQYF. The CDR3 DNA follows: TGTGACAGCAGTTACGTGCCACTAGCTTTCGCAGATACGCAGTATTTT. This rearrangement joins TRBV6-2 or TRBV6-3 to TRBJ2-3, with D tentatively TRBD2 (6 bases). Germline loops: CDR1 MNHEY, CDR2 SVGEGT. The CDR3 runs to 16 residues.

Only one count was recorded for this clonotype. This chain joins TRBV7-2 and TRBJ2-1; 9 bases are a match to TRBD2. J gave up 6 bases and V 5 bases, and 11 bases lay outside the gene matches. The CDR3 loop spans 16 amino acids. From germline, CDR1 is SGHTA and CDR2 FQGNSA. In DNA, the CDR3 is TGTGCCAGCAGCGTGCGGGGCGGCGGGAGGGGCAATGAGCAGTTCTTC. Translated, it gives CASSVRGGGRGNEQFF.

The chain uses TRBV20-1 and TRBJ2-7; 10 bases fit TRBD2. The ends lost 3 bases at V and 7 bases at J; junction bases unmatched: 15. The CDR3 is 16 amino acids. The germline V gene has CDR1 DFQATT and CDR2 SNEGSKA (reference sequence). CDR3 nucleotides: TGCAGTGCTAGCTTATATCCGCGGATAGCGGGGGGTGAGCAGTACTTC. Its protein product is CSASLYPRIAGGEQYF.

The chain couples TRBV24-1 to TRBJ2-5; possible D gene TRBD2, 6 bases. Germline CDR1 KGHDR, CDR2 SFDVKD. Trimming left V 9 bases short and J 5 bases short, with 9 bases between. The CDR3 consists of 11 residues. Here the CDR3 DNA reads TGTGCCACCTCAAGCGGGGAGACCCAGTACTTC. Translating it yields CATSSGETQYF.

This clonotype was recorded a few times. The chain uses TRBV6-4 and TRBJ1-1; D gene ambiguous. V was shortened by 6 bases and J by 1 base, with 12 bases between the two germline ends. The CDR3 length is 14 residues. The germline CDR1 and CDR2 sequences are MRHNA and SNTAGT. CDR3 sequence (DNA): TGTGCCAGCAGAGTCTCCCTCCAGAACACTGAAGCTTTCTTT. Its protein is CASRVSLQNTEAFF.

Of note for this clonotype: One end of the junction varies from germline; a read error may be responsible. The chain combines TRBV7-2 with TRBJ2-3; TRBD2 matches 11 bases. Per the germline V gene, CDR1 is SGHTA and CDR2 is FQGNSA. The CDR3 length is 18 residues. This CDR3 is CASSLARLAGGFTGTQYF. The CDR3 DNA is TGTGCCAGCAGCTTAGCGAGGCTAGCGGGAGGCTTCACAGGTACGCAGTATTTT.

The chain carries TRBV5-1 and TRBJ2-2; 8 nucleotides align to TRBD2. The length of the CDR3 is 15 residues. The germline V gene has CDR1 SGHRS and CDR2 YFSETQ. After removal of 2 bases from V and 8 bases from J, the junction contained 8 bases not matched to a gene. CDR3 loop: CASSFGREARGELFF. The CDR3 DNA sequence: TGCGCCAGCAGCTTCGGGCGGGAGGCTCGGGGGGAGCTGTTTTTT.

The chain joins TRBV7-3 to TRBJ2-3; D unclear. V was trimmed by 5 bases and J by 0 bases, leaving 12 bases between them. This CDR3 has 15 amino acids. Germline V CDR1 and CDR2: SGHTA, FQGTGA. The CDR3 DNA is TGTGCCAGCAGCCTCCGGTCCACTAGCACAGATACGCAGTATTTT. This codes for CASSLRSTSTDTQYF.

The genes are TRBV20-1 and TRBJ1-5; D gene unclear. This CDR3 spans 13 amino acids. V shed 1 base and J shed 6 bases, with 10 bases lying between them. Germline V gene lookup returns CDR1 DFQATT and CDR2 SNEGSKA (reference sequence). The CDR3 protein is CSARAEAGQPQHF. CDR3 coding DNA: TGCAGTGCTAGAGCAGAAGCGGGTCAGCCCCAGCATTTT.

This clonotype has just a few counts. The V gene is TRBV7-2, the J gene TRBJ2-7; D call uncertain. V was cut by 0 bases and J by 7 bases, with 25 bases left in between. CDR3 size: 18 residues. CDR1 is SGHTA, CDR2 FQGNSA, per germline. In DNA, the CDR3 is TGTGCCAGCAGCTTAGCGCGTTTCCCATGGTCAGAGGAGATAGAGCAGTACTTC. Residues: CASSLARFPWSEEIEQYF.

In its sample, this clonotype was seen a few times. This sequence joins TRBV20-1 and TRBJ2-3; 11 bases fit TRBD2. CDR1 is DFQATT, CDR2 SNEGSKA, per germline (reference sequence). The CDR3 loop spans 15 amino acids. With V trimmed by 1 base and J by 5 bases, 5 bases remained unmatched. Here the CDR3 DNA reads TGCAGTGCTAGAGCTAGCGGGAGGCCCCGAGATACGCAGTATTTT. Protein: CSARASGRPRDTQYF.